This T cell receptor beta chain was retrieved from a study of T-cell reconstitution after alpha-beta-depleted transplantation in children. Study-wide results and caveats: As was reported, about two months after transplant, alpha-beta T cells came from several hundred expanded graft clones. It was newly produced T cells that mostly accounted for T-cell counts and diversity one year after transplant.

A TCRbeta library incorporating unique molecular identifiers was prepared. TCRdb re-derived calls from the PCR reads in MiXCR, one entry per CDR3 protein. The sample lists fewer than 350,000 distinct CDR3 sequences; about 9.4% were seen once. The CDR3 is made up of 15 amino acids. Germline V CDR1 and CDR2: SGHTA, FQGTGA. V shed 5 bases and J shed 0 bases, with 13 bases lying between them. At least ten counts were recorded for this clonotype. Its antigen is not known. This TCR came from a boy under three years old with acute myeloid leukemia, due to receive a stem cell transplant. The chain links TRBV7-3 to TRBJ1-1; possible D gene TRBD1, 6 bases. Sequencing used PBMCs, obtained before TCRalphabeta/CD19-depleted stem cell transplant. CDR3 residues: CASSLTGAMNTEAFF. The CDR3 DNA reads as TGTGCCAGCAGCCTTACGGGGGCCATGAACACTGAAGCTTTCTTT.